Below are 27 T cell receptor beta chains sequenced from a single sample in a study of technical replicates of blood from several donors. TCRdb's copy holds only in-frame clones and misses some; the assay was immunoSEQ multiplex PCR. The sample yields 87,000 or so clones, about 91% seen once. The sample taken for sequencing was T cells isolated from PBMCs. Source of these receptors: a human donor in good health.

The J gene is TRBJ1-1, the V gene TRBV9; D not certain. Germline V gene data show CDR1 as SGDLS and CDR2 as YYNGEE. Trimming shortened V by 3 bases and J by 3 bases, and 9 bases separated the two germline ends. This CDR3 contains 13 residues. CDR3 sequence: CASSARFDTEAFF. Written as DNA, the CDR3 is TGTGCCAGCAGCGCCCGGTTTGACACTGAAGCTTTCTTT.

The genes are TRBV27 and TRBJ2-1; 8 bases agree with TRBD1. Looked up from germline, CDR1 is MNHEY and CDR2 is SMNVEV (reference sequence). With V trimmed by 3 bases and J by 2 bases, 3 bases remained unmatched. The CDR3 sequence is 15 residues long. The DNA of the CDR3 is TGTGCCAGCAGTTTGGCGACAGGGGCCTACAATGAGCAGTTCTTC. It translates to CASSLATGAYNEQFF.

The chain has TRBV6-1 and TRBJ1-4; D not resolved. This CDR3 is built from 15 residues. Germline-derived CDR1 and CDR2 are MNHNS and SASEGT. V shed 2 bases and J shed 3 bases, with 10 bases lying between them. CDR3 nucleotides: TGTGCCAGCAGTGAAAGCCGGGTACCTAATGAAAAACTGTTTTTT. Its protein product is CASSESRVPNEKLFF.

This chain uses TRBV6-1 with TRBJ2-7, with TRBD2 matching 9 bases. The CDR3 is 15 residues long. Germline V gene lookup returns CDR1 MNHNS and CDR2 SASEGT. V lost 5 bases, J lost 2 bases, and 7 bases stayed unmatched. The CDR3: CASSPRVAGAYEQYF. CDR3 sequence (DNA): TGTGCCAGCAGTCCCCGGGTAGCGGGGGCCTACGAGCAGTACTTC.

This chain joins TRBV11-3 and TRBJ1-4; D ambiguous. Trimming took 5 bases from V and 2 from J, leaving 6 bases between them. The germline V gene encodes CDR1 SGHNT and CDR2 YENEEA. The CDR3 runs to 13 residues. The CDR3 sequence: CASSRATNEKLFF. CDR3 DNA sequence: TGTGCCAGCAGCCGCGCTACTAATGAAAAACTGTTTTTT.

V gene TRBV30 combines with J gene TRBJ1-2; a possible D gene is TRBD1 (5 bases). The germline V gene has CDR1 GTSNPN and CDR2 SVGIG (reference sequence). CDR3 length: 13 amino acids. V lost 0 bases and J 5 bases, leaving 10 bases between the germline ends. Here the CDR3 DNA reads TGTGCCTGGAGTGTAGGAGGGGAGTATGGCTACACCTTC. Translation gives CAWSVGGEYGYTF.

The J gene is TRBJ2-2, the V gene TRBV29-1; tentative D call: TRBD1 (6 bases). CDR1 SQVTM and CDR2 ANQGSEA come from the germline V gene. The CDR3 spans 13 residues. The V end was cut by 3 bases, the J end by 4 bases, with 9 bases between. This CDR3 reads CSVDRGGTGELFF. As DNA, the CDR3 is TGCAGCGTTGACAGGGGCGGCACCGGGGAGCTGTTTTTT.

This sequence joins TRBV9 and TRBJ2-7; 10 nucleotides agree with TRBD2. There are 13 residues in the CDR3. Germline V CDR1 and CDR2: SGDLS, YYNGEE. V lost 2 bases, J lost 8 bases, and 4 bases stayed unmatched. CDR3 coding DNA: TGTGCCAGCAGCGTCGGGACTAGCGAACAGCAGTACTTC. This gives the protein CASSVGTSEQQYF.

The chain recombines TRBV6-6 with TRBJ2-4, with 7 positions matching TRBD1. This CDR3 spans 15 amino acids. The J segment lost 1 base and the V segment lost 0 bases, leaving 0 bases of the junction unmatched. Germline assignment: CDR1 MNHNY and CDR2 SVGAGI (reference sequence). The CDR3 nucleotides are TGTGCCAGCAGTTACTCACAGGGGGCCAAAAACATTCAGTACTTC. Translating gives CASSYSQGAKNIQYF.

The V gene is TRBV28, the J gene TRBJ2-7, with D perhaps matching TRBD2 (5 bases). The germline V gene encodes CDR1 MDHEN and CDR2 SYDVKM. V was pared by 1 base and J by 7 bases, with 23 bases between. The CDR3 covers 17 residues. Here the CDR3 DNA reads TGTGCCAGCAGTTTATCTGGAGGACGGAACTCGATTCTGGAGCAGTACTTC. Protein product: CASSLSGGRNSILEQYF.

This clone is a singleton in its sample. The chain carries TRBV11-2 and TRBJ2-2, with TRBD1 matching over 12 bases. From germline, CDR1 is SGHAT and CDR2 FQNNGV. The CDR3 extends over 18 amino acids. With 3 bases clipped from V and 2 bases from J, the junction kept 7 bases outside the gene matches. CDR3 loop: CASSFRTGTGGNTGELFF. In nucleotides, the CDR3 is TGTGCCAGCAGCTTCCGAACCGGGACAGGGGGCAACACCGGGGAGCTGTTTTTT.

This clone is a singleton in its sample. The gene calls are TRBV5-1 and TRBJ2-3, with TRBD1 matching over 9 bases. J lost 2 bases, V lost 4 bases, and 5 bases had no gene match. Germline V gene sequence: CDR1 SGHRS, CDR2 YFSETQ. There are 15 residues in the CDR3. CDR3 DNA sequence: TGCGCCAGCAGCAATGACAGGGGGATCACAGATACGCAGTATTTT. This codes for CASSNDRGITDTQYF.

The V and J genes are TRBV11-2 and TRBJ2-2, with D maybe TRBD1 (5 bases). The CDR3 length is 14 residues. Germline V gives CDR1 SGHAT, CDR2 FQNNGV. The V gene lost 1 base and the J gene lost 7 bases, with 10 bases spanning the gap. CDR3 bases: TGTGCCAGCAGCTTAGCAGGGTTCGGCGGGGAGCTGTTTTTT. This codes for CASSLAGFGGELFF.

The rearrangement links TRBV28 to TRBJ2-3, with 8 bases lining up with TRBD2. This CDR3 contains 18 residues. Germline trimming cut 4 bases from V and 4 bases from J; bases unmatched to any gene: 16. From germline, CDR1 is MDHEN and CDR2 SYDVKM. CDR3 in amino acids: CASSSAGQTSESADTQYF. In nucleotides, the CDR3 is TGTGCCAGCAGTTCCGCCGGCCAGACTAGCGAGTCAGCAGATACGCAGTATTTT.

The chain links TRBV27 to TRBJ1-3; no clear D. Germline V gives CDR1 MNHEY, CDR2 SMNVEV (reference sequence). V lost 2 bases and J lost 0, with 5 bases in between. The CDR3 runs 14 residues. The CDR3 sequence is CASSLTGSGNTIYF. As DNA, the CDR3 is TGTGCCAGCAGTTTAACCGGCTCTGGAAACACCATATATTTT.

CDR3 bases: TGTGCCAGTAAGAACAGGGACACTGAAGCTTTCTTT. Translated, it gives CASKNRDTEAFF. V and J are TRBV19 and TRBJ1-1; D is possibly TRBD1 (6 bases). Germline CDR1 is LNHDA and CDR2 is SQIVND (reference sequence). The CDR3 spans 12 residues. Trimming cost V 7 bases and J 3 bases, with 9 bases left between them.

The chain carries TRBV15 and TRBJ2-7; D is possibly TRBD2 (8 bases). Germline CDR1 is LNHNV and CDR2 is YYDKDF (reference sequence). The CDR3 totals 17 residues. Trimming shortened V by 2 bases and J by 3 bases, and 20 bases separated the two germline ends. The CDR3 is CATSRSLGQRGLYEQYF. CDR3 nucleotide sequence: TGTGCCACCAGCAGAAGCCTGGGACAGCGGGGGCTCTACGAGCAGTACTTC.

This chain joins TRBV7-3 and TRBJ2-7; TRBD2 matches 9 bases. Germline lookup yields CDR1 SGHTA and CDR2 FQGTGA. V lost 5 bases, J lost 3 bases, and 2 bases stayed unmatched. The CDR3 is made up of 13 amino acids. In nucleotides, the CDR3 is TGTGCCAGCAGCGTTAGCGGGGGCTACGAGCAGTACTTC. It encodes CASSVSGGYEQYF.

This sequence joins TRBV18 and TRBJ2-7; D might be TRBD2 (5 bases). Trimming took 0 bases from V and 0 from J, leaving 6 bases between them. Per the germline V gene, CDR1 is KGHSH and CDR2 is LQKENI. This CDR3 contains 14 residues. CDR3 protein: CASSPPGVSYEQYF. As DNA, the CDR3 is TGTGCCAGCTCACCACCCGGGGTCTCCTACGAGCAGTACTTC.

The chain recombines TRBV11-2 with TRBJ2-7; TRBD1 agrees at 7 bases. The CDR3 spans 13 residues. Per germline, CDR1 SGHAT and CDR2 FQNNGV. V shed 3 bases, J shed 2 bases, and the junction held 1 base outside the gene matches. The CDR3 protein is CASSFGTAYEQYF. CDR3 coding DNA: TGTGCCAGCAGCTTTGGGACAGCCTACGAGCAGTACTTC. Combining the CDR3 with reference TRBV11-2 and TRBJ2-7 gives the whole variable domain EAGVAQSPRYKIIEKRQSVAFWCNPISGHATLYWYQQILGQGPKLLIQFQNNGVVDDSQLPKDRFSAERLKGVDSTLKIQPAKLEDSAVYLCASSFGTAYEQYFGPGTRLTVT.

The J gene is TRBJ2-5, the V gene TRBV7-8; D is undetermined. CDR3 size: 11 residues. Per the germline V gene, CDR1 is SGHVS and CDR2 is FQNEAQ. V was cut by 4 bases and J by 4 bases, with 4 bases left in between. This chain's CDR3 is CASSSRETQYF. In nucleotides, the CDR3 is TGTGCCAGCAGCTCTAGAGAGACCCAGTACTTC.

The chain carries TRBV5-1 and TRBJ2-2; D might be TRBD1 (5 bases). This CDR3 region has 15 residues. V lost 1 base, J lost 5 bases, and 12 bases lay in between. Per the germline V gene, CDR1 is SGHRS and CDR2 is YFSETQ. Here the CDR3 DNA reads TGCGCCAGCAGCTTGCTGGGGCGGTGGACCGGGGAGCTGTTTTTT. Encoded protein: CASSLLGRWTGELFF. The full variable domain, its missing parts supplied by reference TRBV5-1 and TRBJ2-2, is KAGVTQTPRYLIKTRGQQVTLSCSPISGHRSVSWYQQTPGQGLQFLFEYFSETQRNKGNFPGRFSGRQFSNSRSEMNVSTLELGDSALYLCASSLLGRWTGELFFGEGSRLTVL.

V is TRBV5-1 and J is TRBJ2-3, with D unclear. V lost 7 bases to trimming and J lost 3 bases, with 18 bases between them. The CDR3 runs 15 residues. Germline V gene data show CDR1 as SGHRS and CDR2 as YFSETQ. CDR3 amino acids: CASRLRDGSTDTQYF. For the CDR3, the DNA is TGCGCCAGCCGACTGCGTGACGGTTCAACAGATACGCAGTATTTT. The full variable domain, rest sourced from reference TRBV5-1 and TRBJ2-3, is KAGVTQTPRYLIKTRGQQVTLSCSPISGHRSVSWYQQTPGQGLQFLFEYFSETQRNKGNFPGRFSGRQFSNSRSEMNVSTLELGDSALYLCASRLRDGSTDTQYFGPGTRLTVL.

The chain has TRBV28 and TRBJ2-5; 7 bases match TRBD2. CDR1 MDHEN and CDR2 SYDVKM come from the germline V gene. The CDR3 spans 15 residues. Trimming at V came to 3 bases and at J to 4 bases, leaving 8 bases not matched to a gene. The DNA of the CDR3 is TGTGCCAGCAGTTTGCTCGGGGGGAGAGGAGAGACCCAGTACTTC. Amino acid sequence: CASSLLGGRGETQYF.

The rearrangement uses TRBV2 and TRBJ1-5; D gene ambiguous. Germline V gene data show CDR1 as SNHLY and CDR2 as FYNNEI. The CDR3 runs 13 residues. Trimming took 6 bases from V and 3 from J, leaving 9 bases between them. The CDR3 DNA is TGTGCCAGCAGAAGGACTGTCAATCAGCCCCAGCATTTT. Its translation: CASRRTVNQPQHF.

This chain links TRBV7-3 with TRBJ2-2; 10 nucleotides match TRBD1. Germline-derived CDR1 and CDR2 are SGHTA and FQGTGA. The CDR3 spans 18 residues. J was trimmed by 3 bases and V by 2 bases; bases with no gene match: 9. CDR3 in DNA: TGTGCCAGCAGCTTATTTGGTCCGGGGACAGGGGACACCGGGGAGCTGTTTTTT. Translated: CASSLFGPGTGDTGELFF.

This chain joins TRBV4-2 and TRBJ2-7; 16 bases are shared with TRBD2. Germline loops: CDR1 LGHNA, CDR2 YNFKEQ. The V and J ends lost 4 bases and 6 bases, in that order; junction bases with no gene match: 9. The CDR3 loop spans 17 amino acids. Written as DNA, the CDR3 is TGTGCCAGCAGCCCTAGAGGGACTAGCGGGAGGGCCGGCGAGCAGTACTTC. Encoded protein: CASSPRGTSGRAGEQYF.